These 4 T cell receptor beta chains originate from one sample sequenced in a study of shared T cell receptors in the human thymus (dated by TCRdb to the early 2020s). Preparation of the library involved the immunoSEQ multiplex PCR assay. Drawn from immuneACCESS, this table holds only the in-frame rearrangements with V and J called that TCRdb kept. Clones are partly lost; checked studies trace under half to an unresolved V gene and leave the rest unexplained. This sample gives hundreds of thousands of clones in total; over 75% of them show up just once. The top ten clonotypes cover approximately 0.011% of the sample. Another study also made use of these data, one on human thymus T cells.

The sequenced sample was thymocytes. All receptors come from a boy under two years old with a congenital heart defect. Donor details come from another sample of the same person, matched by shared clones.

This clone appeared once. The chain has TRBV27 and TRBJ2-1; the D gene is possibly TRBD2 (6 bases). V was clipped by 5 bases and J by 3 bases, with 20 bases between them. The V gene's germline CDR1 is MNHEY and CDR2 SMNVEV (reference sequence). This CDR3 has 17 residues. CDR3 loop: CASSPPPGLSLYNEQFF. The CDR3 DNA follows: TGTGCCAGCAGTCCGCCCCCCGGACTATCCCTCTACAATGAGCAGTTCTTC.

The V gene is TRBV6-1, the J gene TRBJ2-3; 13 nucleotides align to TRBD2. Germline-derived CDR1 and CDR2 are MNHNS and SASEGT. This CDR3 region has 18 residues. The J segment lost 1 base and the V segment lost 1 base, leaving 5 bases of the junction unmatched. CDR3 loop: CASSEGTSGRVGTDTQYF. CDR3 DNA: TGTGCCAGCAGTGAAGGGACTAGCGGGAGAGTGGGCACAGATACGCAGTATTTT.

J is TRBJ1-4 and V is TRBV10-2, with 8 bases fitting TRBD1. V lost 3 bases to trimming and J lost 8 bases; unmatched junction nucleotides: 8. Germline CDR1 and CDR2: WSHSY and SAAADI. The CDR3 loop spans 15 amino acids. CDR3 loop: CASSDMAGGREKLFF. Here the CDR3 DNA reads TGCGCCAGCAGTGATATGGCAGGGGGCAGAGAAAAACTGTTTTTT.

V is TRBV12-5 and J is TRBJ2-3, with 7 nucleotides matching TRBD2. Looked up from germline, CDR1 is LGHNT and CDR2 is FRNRAP. The CDR3 is made up of 13 amino acids. V gave up 8 bases and J gave up 1 base; unmatched junction bases: 3. CDR3 region: CASQAGGTDTQYF. CDR3 sequence (DNA): TGTGCTAGTCAGGCGGGGGGCACAGATACGCAGTATTTT.